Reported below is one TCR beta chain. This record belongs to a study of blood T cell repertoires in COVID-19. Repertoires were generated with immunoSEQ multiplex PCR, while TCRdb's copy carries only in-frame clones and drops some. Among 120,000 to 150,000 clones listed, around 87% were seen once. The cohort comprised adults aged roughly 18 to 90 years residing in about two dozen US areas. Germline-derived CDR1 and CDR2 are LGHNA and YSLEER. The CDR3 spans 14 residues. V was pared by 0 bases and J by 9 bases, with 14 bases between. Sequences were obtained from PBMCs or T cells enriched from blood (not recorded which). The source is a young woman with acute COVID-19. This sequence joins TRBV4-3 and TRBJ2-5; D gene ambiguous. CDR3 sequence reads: CASSQDSHTGSQYF. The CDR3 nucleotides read TGCGCCAGCAGCCAAGATAGCCACACCGGTTCCCAGTACTTC.